The rows below give T cell receptor beta chains drawn from one sample of a study of technical replicates of blood from a few donors. Clones were sequenced by immunoSEQ multiplex PCR, and TCRdb holds only the in-frame ones, with some missing. This table holds tens of thousands of clones, around 87% found once. Sequenced material: PBMCs. These receptors originate from a human donor in good health. Some clones in this sample may be carry-over from other donors' samples. CDR3s include the opening cysteine and the closing phenylalanine or tryptophan. A D gene is named only where the DNA matches it firmly. The size of a clone is reported for some rows only, either as once, few or many, or as a class for expanded clones.

clone size	D gene	V gene	J gene	CDR3 protein	CDR3 DNA
once	-	TRBV30	TRBJ2-5	CAWSSEGGGIQAQYF	TGTGCCTGGAGTTCTGAGGGAGGGGGGATCCAGGCCCAGTACTTC
-	TRBD2	TRBV4-1	TRBJ2-5	CASSQDAFLAGGTKETQYF	TGCGCCAGCAGCCAAGATGCATTTTTAGCGGGAGGGACGAAAGAGACCCAGTACTTC
-	-	TRBV6-1	TRBJ1-5	CASSEVSGKSNQPQHF	TGTGCCAGCAGTGAAGTCTCCGGGAAGAGCAATCAGCCCCAGCATTTT
large	-	TRBV6-4	TRBJ1-1	CASSESGNTEAFF	TGTGCCAGCAGTGAATCAGGAAACACTGAAGCTTTCTTT
-	TRBD1	TRBV9	TRBJ1-6	CASSVGDRVNSPLHF	TGTGCCAGCAGCGTAGGGGACAGGGTAAATTCACCCCTCCACTTT
-	-	TRBV30	TRBJ1-3	CAWSVLPGNTIYF	TGTGCCTGGAGTGTACTCCCTGGAAACACCATATATTTT
-	-	TRBV6-5	TRBJ2-1	CASSYTRDEQFF	TGTGCCAGCAGTTACACCAGGGATGAGCAGTTCTTC
-	-	TRBV6-1	TRBJ1-4	CASSAWTANNEKLFF	TGTGCCAGCAGCGCATGGACAGCGAATAATGAAAAACTGTTTTTT
-	TRBD1	TRBV5-1	TRBJ1-1	CASRIGTGGGGEAFF	TGCGCCAGCAGGATCGGGACAGGGGGAGGGGGTGAAGCTTTCTTT
-	-	TRBV7-6	TRBJ2-2	CASSSRGNGELFF	TGTGCCAGCAGCTCCAGGGGTAACGGGGAGCTGTTTTTT
-	-	TRBV6-5	TRBJ2-7	CASSYLGRGIEQYF	TGTGCCAGCAGTTACCTGGGAAGAGGGATCGAGCAGTACTTC
-	-	TRBV11-3	TRBJ2-1	CASSRVTGTYNEQFF	TGTGCCAGCAGCCGGGTGACGGGAACCTACAATGAGCAGTTCTTC
-	-	TRBV5-1	TRBJ1-6	CASSLVGARYNSPLHF	TGCGCCAGCAGCTTGGTGGGGGCGCGCTATAATTCACCCCTCCACTTT
few	TRBD1	TRBV4-1	TRBJ1-5	CASSSSDRVNQPQHF	TGCGCCAGCAGCTCCTCGGACAGGGTCAATCAGCCCCAGCATTTT
-	-	TRBV4-3	TRBJ2-7	CASSPSQDSSYEQYF	TGCGCCAGCAGCCCCTCACAGGATTCCTCCTACGAGCAGTACTTC
-	TRBD2	TRBV19	TRBJ2-2	CASSISGTTTGELFF	TGTGCCAGTAGTATCTCTGGGACTACGACCGGGGAGCTGTTTTTT